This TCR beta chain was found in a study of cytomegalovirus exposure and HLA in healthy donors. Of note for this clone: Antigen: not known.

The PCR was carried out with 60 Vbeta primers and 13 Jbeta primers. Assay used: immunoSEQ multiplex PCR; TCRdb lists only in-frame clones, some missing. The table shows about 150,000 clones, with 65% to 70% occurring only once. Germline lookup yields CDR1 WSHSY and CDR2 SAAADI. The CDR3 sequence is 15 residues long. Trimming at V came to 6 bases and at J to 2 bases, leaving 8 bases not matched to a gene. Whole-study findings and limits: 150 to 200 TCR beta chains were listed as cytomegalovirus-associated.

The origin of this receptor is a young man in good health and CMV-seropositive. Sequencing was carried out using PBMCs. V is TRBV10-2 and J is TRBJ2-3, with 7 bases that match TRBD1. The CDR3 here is CASRDTGDPTDTQYF. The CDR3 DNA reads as TGCGCCAGCAGAGACACAGGGGACCCCACAGATACGCAGTATTTT.